This TCR beta chain stems from a study of T cell changes during pregnancy in multiple sclerosis (dated by TCRdb to between 2018 and 2021). For context, the study as a whole: The study looked at changes in the T cell repertoire across pregnancy in women with multiple sclerosis.

The library was generated by the immunoSEQ multiplex PCR assay. TCRdb provides this immuneACCESS table in a form limited to in-frame rearrangements. Some clones are lacking; in checked studies, under half of them reflect an unresolved V gene, and why the rest are absent is not known. Present in this sample are roughly 60,000 clones, 90% to 95% of which were seen just once. The ten largest clones take up 0.36% of the sample. V loses 0 bases at its end and J loses 7 bases; junction bases beyond the gene matches: 5. The germline V gene (reference sequence) gives CDR1 as SGHNT and CDR2 as YYREEE. The CDR3 runs 15 amino acids, cysteine and phenylalanine included. The entry retains the CDR3 DNA only, 45 bases that are in frame from base 1. Regarding this clone: Its specific antigen is unknown. It has no much larger one-base neighbor in the sample; base qualities were not kept.

The sequence was collected from a female donor with multiple sclerosis, enrolled in a pregnancy study. The rearrangement joined TRBV5-4 to TRBJ2-7; TRBD1 lines up with 12 middle nucleotides. Sequences were derived from CD4+ T cells from peripheral blood mononuclear cells, sampled before pregnancy. The sequenced DNA is TGTGCCAGCAGCTTGGTGGGACAGGGGGCAGGTGAGCAGTACTTC. This yields the protein CASSLVGQGAGEQYF. When the CDR3 is completed using the reference TRBV5-4 and TRBJ2-7 genes on either side, the full variable domain is ETGVTQSPTHLIKTRGQQVTLRCSSQSGHNTVSWYQQALGQGPQFIFQYYREEENGRGNFPPRFSGLQFPNYSSELNVNALELDDSALYLCASSLVGQGAGEQYFGPGTRLTVT.